Listed below are T cell receptor beta chains from one sample, sequenced in a study of blood T cell repertoires in COVID-19. Measured with immunoSEQ multiplex PCR; TCRdb has only the in-frame clones, and not every one. In the table there are 100,000 to 150,000 clones, approximately 90% of which are singletons. The sequencing sample was made of peripheral blood. These receptors came from a man aged 60 to 69 with COVID-19, enrolled during active disease. Both conserved end residues are trimmed from each CDR3.

V gene: TRBV25-1; CDR3 length: 13; CDR3 protein: ASSLRGQTLGGYT
V gene: TRBV5-1; CDR3 length: 14; CDR3 protein: ASSSSMGTVRSPLH
V gene: TRBV23-1; CDR3 length: 14; CDR3 protein: ASSQLLGQGFGEQY
V gene: TRBV7-9; CDR3 length: 13; CDR3 protein: ASSLRAPELDTQY
V gene: TRBV6-6; CDR3 length: 10; CDR3 protein: ASSYSRDSAF
V gene: TRBV7-2; CDR3 length: 12; CDR3 protein: ASSLPNRGTEAF
V gene: TRBV6-4; CDR3 length: 14; CDR3 protein: ASSGGTGGGNYGYT
V gene: TRBV4-1; CDR3 length: 16; CDR3 protein: ASSQPPTGGFSSYEQY
V gene: TRBV7-8; CDR3 length: 13; CDR3 protein: ASSLLRQGPYEQY
V gene: TRBV6-5; CDR3 length: 12; CDR3 protein: ASRLDRGNYGYT
V gene: TRBV9; CDR3 length: 12; CDR3 protein: ASSARTGVGEQY
V gene: TRBV12-3/TRBV12-4; CDR3 length: 10; CDR3 protein: ASRQGPYEQY
V gene: TRBV10-3; CDR3 length: 11; CDR3 protein: AISGEINQPQH
V gene: TRBV4-3; CDR3 length: 14; CDR3 protein: ASSQDETSGFHEQF
V gene: TRBV14; CDR3 length: 16; CDR3 protein: ASSHRGPHTSSYNEQF
V gene: TRBV30; CDR3 length: 12; CDR3 protein: AWSVGSGTGELF
V gene: TRBV11-2; CDR3 length: 16; CDR3 protein: ASSLGWGAGERSYGYT
V gene: TRBV30; CDR3 length: 13; CDR3 protein: AWLAGRGRGQPQH
V gene: TRBV30; CDR3 length: 15; CDR3 protein: AWSRGLSKVSGNTIY
V gene: TRBV6-5; CDR3 length: 13; CDR3 protein: ASSHRGTLGSPLH
V gene: TRBV11-2; CDR3 length: 13; CDR3 protein: ASSFGGGGGQPQH
V gene: TRBV6-5; CDR3 length: 13; CDR3 protein: ASSPGQGSSYEQY
V gene: TRBV3-1/TRBV3-2; CDR3 length: 14; CDR3 protein: ASSQGTGVANYGYT
V gene: TRBV5-1; CDR3 length: 16; CDR3 protein: ASNRGGKDSASGNTIY
V gene: TRBV11-3; CDR3 length: 17; CDR3 protein: ASSCNGRHRGLLCYEQY
V gene: TRBV7-2; CDR3 length: 12; CDR3 protein: ASSLTGGTNEQF
V gene: TRBV25-1; CDR3 length: 11; CDR3 protein: ASSGYGNSPLH
V gene: TRBV5-1; CDR3 length: 14; CDR3 protein: ASSLGGSRNTGELF
V gene: TRBV7-8; CDR3 length: 12; CDR3 protein: ASSHRGPIYGYT
V gene: TRBV7-8; CDR3 length: 14; CDR3 protein: ASSLWVSGGRSEQF
V gene: TRBV2; CDR3 length: 12; CDR3 protein: ASSRDSLLGELF
V gene: TRBV29-1; CDR3 length: 12; CDR3 protein: SGQGGPLTDTQY
V gene: TRBV4-1; CDR3 length: 16; CDR3 protein: ASSQDGQGARVNTEAF
V gene: TRBV12-3/TRBV12-4; CDR3 length: 10; CDR3 protein: ASSIQGEKLF
V gene: TRBV11-3; CDR3 length: 14; CDR3 protein: ASSKGGATNTGELF
V gene: TRBV6-2/TRBV6-3; CDR3 length: 13; CDR3 protein: ASSIAGGQTGELF
V gene: TRBV6-5; CDR3 length: 13; CDR3 protein: ASSPLGAGTDTQY
V gene: TRBV5-1; CDR3 length: 9; CDR3 protein: ASSLSHEQY
V gene: TRBV28; CDR3 length: 13; CDR3 protein: ASSFPGGGSSPLH
V gene: TRBV7-8; CDR3 length: 16; CDR3 protein: ASSLVDTPVGSGNTIY
V gene: TRBV30; CDR3 length: 9; CDR3 protein: AWSSTGSQH
V gene: TRBV12-3/TRBV12-4; CDR3 length: 10; CDR3 protein: ASSLGQFGYT
V gene: TRBV10-3; CDR3 length: 11; CDR3 protein: ANTQGMNTEAF
V gene: TRBV9; CDR3 length: 13; CDR3 protein: ASSVAARGGSPLH
V gene: TRBV25-1; CDR3 length: 14; CDR3 protein: ASSELTRSSSYEQY
V gene: TRBV6-5; CDR3 length: 11; CDR3 protein: ASKAGLDTEAF
V gene: TRBV5-1; CDR3 length: 13; CDR3 protein: ASSLGGPGTGELF
V gene: TRBV5-1; CDR3 length: 12; CDR3 protein: ASSSTSYSTGYT
V gene: TRBV10-3; CDR3 length: 13; CDR3 protein: AISPSGTGFDEQF